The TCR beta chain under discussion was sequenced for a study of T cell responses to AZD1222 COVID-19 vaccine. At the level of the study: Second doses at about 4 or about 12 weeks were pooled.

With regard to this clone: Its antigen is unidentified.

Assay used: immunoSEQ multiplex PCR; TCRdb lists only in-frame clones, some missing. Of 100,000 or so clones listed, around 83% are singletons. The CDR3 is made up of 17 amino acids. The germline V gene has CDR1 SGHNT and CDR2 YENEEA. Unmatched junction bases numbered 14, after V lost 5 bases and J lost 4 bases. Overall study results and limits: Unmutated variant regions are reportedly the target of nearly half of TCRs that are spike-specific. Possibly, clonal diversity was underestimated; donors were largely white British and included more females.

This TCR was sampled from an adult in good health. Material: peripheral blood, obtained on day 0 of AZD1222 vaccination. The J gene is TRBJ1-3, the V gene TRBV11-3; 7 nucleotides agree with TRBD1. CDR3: CASSPYRGENEGNTIYF. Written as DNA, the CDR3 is TGTGCCAGCAGCCCGTACAGGGGAGAGAATGAAGGAAACACCATATATTTT.